These 16 T cell receptor beta chains share one sample of origin, sequenced in a study of vaccination and CD4 T cells after COVID-19. As to treatment: 10-day PBMC culture with coronavirus spike peptide pools or control peptides (ViraFEST assay). Cultured CD4+ T-cell DNA underwent Oncomine TCR Beta short-read sequencing. MiXCR was run by TCRdb on the PCR reads, yielding one entry per CDR3 protein. This table holds some 13,000 distinct CDR3 sequences, roughly 61% found once. No cognate antigen is known for these TCRs. Sequences were obtained from CD4+ T cells from blood, cultured in vitro. All receptors derive from a human donor who had recovered from COVID-19.

The chain is built from TRBV9 and TRBJ2-3; perhaps TRBD1 as D (5 bases). The germline gives CDR1 SGDLS, CDR2 YYNGEE. The CDR3 is 14 amino acids. The germline V and J ends were trimmed by 2 bases and 5 bases, with 12 bases remaining between them. The CDR3 DNA reads TGTGCCAGCAGCGTTGAACAGGAAGGAGATACGCAGTATTTT. Translating gives CASSVEQEGDTQYF.

The gene calls are TRBV19 and TRBJ2-1, with 16 bases identical to TRBD2. The germline CDR1 and CDR2 sequences are LNHDA and SQIVND (reference sequence). V lost 3 bases to trimming and J lost 10 bases; unmatched junction nucleotides: 6. The CDR3 totals 16 residues. CDR3 in DNA: TGTGCCAGTAGTATGCTCCCGGGACTAGCGGGAGGGGAGCAGTTCTTC. Translation gives CASSMLPGLAGGEQFF. Full variable domain (outside the CDR3, taken from reference TRBV19 and TRBJ2-1): DGGITQSPKYLFRKEGQNVTLSCEQNLNHDAMYWYRQDPGQGLRLIYYSQIVNDFQKGDIAEGYSVSREKKESFPLTVTSAQKNPTAFYLCASSMLPGLAGGEQFFGPGTRLTVL.

This rearrangement joins TRBV19 to TRBJ1-1, with D possibly being TRBD1 (5 bases). Trimming cost V 7 bases and J 1 base, with 16 bases left between them. Per the germline V gene, CDR1 is LNHDA and CDR2 is SQIVND (reference sequence). CDR3 length: 15 residues. The CDR3 spells CASTLTTQGNTEAFF. In DNA form, the CDR3 reads TGTGCCAGTACCCTGACCACTCAGGGGAACACTGAAGCTTTCTTT.

The rearrangement uses TRBV19 and TRBJ1-5, with D possibly being TRBD1 (5 bases). V was pared by 0 bases and J by 0 bases, with 15 bases between. CDR3 length: 18 amino acids. The germline V gene encodes CDR1 LNHDA and CDR2 SQIVND (reference sequence). The CDR3 reads CASSIEGTTFDSNQPQHF. In DNA form, the CDR3 reads TGTGCCAGTAGTATAGAAGGGACTACCTTTGATAGCAATCAGCCCCAGCATTTT.

This sequence joins TRBV7-6 and TRBJ2-5, with D uncertain. V was pared by 3 bases and J by 2 bases, with 13 bases between. CDR3 size: 15 residues. CDR1 and CDR2 from the germline V gene are SGHVS and FNYEAQ. CDR3 sequence reads: CASSFRGWDQETQYF. The DNA of the CDR3 is TGTGCCAGCAGCTTTAGAGGTTGGGATCAAGAGACCCAGTACTTC. Full variable domain (missing parts from reference TRBV7-6 and TRBJ2-5): GAGVSQSPRYKVTKRGQDVALRCDPISGHVSLYWYRQALGQGPEFLTYFNYEAQQDKSGLPNDRFSAERPEGSISTLTIQRTEQRDSAMYRCASSFRGWDQETQYFGPGTRLLVL.

This clonotype has just a few counts. Compared with germline, one end of the junction differs, possibly owing to a read error. CDR3 nucleotide sequence: TGTGCCAGCAGATTAAGACAGGGGGGTGGCTACACCTTC. This translates into CASRLRQGGGYTF. V gene TRBV7-3 combines with J gene TRBJ1-2; 9 bases match TRBD1. The CDR3 extends over 13 amino acids. The germline V gene encodes CDR1 SGHTA and CDR2 FQGTGA.

This clonotype showed up just once. The rearrangement links TRBV29-1 to TRBJ2-5; TRBD2 might be the D (7 bases). This CDR3 has 14 residues. Germline-derived CDR1 and CDR2 are SQVTM and ANQGSEA. CDR3 residues: CSIEGGGPGETQYF. The CDR3 region has the DNA TGCAGTATAGAGGGGGGAGGGCCGGGAGAGACCCAGTACTTC. Together with reference TRBV29-1 and TRBJ2-5, the CDR3 gives the full variable domain: SAVISQKPSRDICQRGTSLTIQCQVDSQVTMMFWYRQQPGQSLTLIATANQGSEATYESGFVIDKFPISRPNLTFSTLTVSNMSPEDSSIYLCSIEGGGPGETQYFGPGTRLLVL.

The rearrangement joins TRBV7-2 to TRBJ2-7; D is undetermined. CDR3 length equals 14 residues. Germline V gene sequence: CDR1 SGHTA, CDR2 FQGNSA. V lost 1 base, J lost 0 bases, and 7 bases lay in between. In nucleotides, the CDR3 is TGTGCCAGCAGCTTAGGTGACAACTCCTACGAGCAGTACTTC. Encoded protein: CASSLGDNSYEQYF.

This chain joins TRBV6-1 and TRBJ1-1; 8 bases align to TRBD1. V dropped 1 base and J dropped 7; count of bases not matched to a gene: 8. Germline V gene sequence: CDR1 MNHNS, CDR2 SASEGT. The CDR3 loop spans 15 amino acids. In DNA form, the CDR3 reads TGTGCCAGCAGTGAAGATGGCCAGGGGGCTGTTGAAGCTTTCTTT. Its protein is CASSEDGQGAVEAFF.

The gene calls are TRBV20-1 and TRBJ2-5; the D is unclear. The V end was cut by 3 bases, the J end by 1 base, with 9 bases between. This CDR3 is 13 amino acids long. Germline lookup yields CDR1 DFQATT and CDR2 SNEGSKA (reference sequence). Written as DNA, the CDR3 is TGCAGTGCTAGTAAGACAAGCCAAGAGACCCAGTACTTC. Amino acid sequence: CSASKTSQETQYF.

This chain connects TRBV7-9 to TRBJ1-1; possibly TRBD1 for D (5 bases). Trimming took off 1 base at V and 7 bases at J, with 13 bases between the two ends. In germline, CDR1 is SEHNR, CDR2 FQNEAQ (reference sequence). This CDR3 contains 14 residues. DNA for the CDR3: TGTGCCAGCAGCTTAGGGGCCTGGGGGGATGAAGCTTTCTTT. Translation gives CASSLGAWGDEAFF. Supplemented by reference TRBV7-9 and TRBJ1-1, the full variable domain reads DTGVSQNPRHKITKRGQNVTFRCDPISEHNRLYWYRQTLGQGPEFLTYFQNEAQLEKSRLLSDRFSAERPKGSFSTLEIQRTEQGDSAMYLCASSLGAWGDEAFFGQGTRLTVV.

The V call is TRBV14, the J call TRBJ2-2; D is undetermined. Trimming cost V 4 bases and J 6 bases, with 6 bases left between them. The CDR3 consists of 12 residues. Per the germline V gene, CDR1 is SGHDN and CDR2 is FVKESK. The CDR3 is CASSPLAGELFF. Here the CDR3 DNA reads TGTGCCAGCAGCCCCCTGGCCGGGGAGCTGTTTTTT.

This clonotype was counted only a few times. The genes are TRBV7-8 and TRBJ1-2, with D unclear. This CDR3 has 14 amino acids. Germline CDR1 SGHVS, CDR2 FQNEAQ. Trimming shortened V by 5 bases and J by 7 bases, and 17 bases separated the two germline ends. Written as DNA, the CDR3 is TGTGCCAGCAGCCCCACCCCCGCGTCCCTTGGCTACACCTTC. Its translation: CASSPTPASLGYTF.

This clonotype showed up just a few times. The rearrangement links TRBV10-3 to TRBJ1-1; D uncertain. Looked up from germline, CDR1 is ENHRY and CDR2 is SYGVKD. The V and J ends lost 3 bases and 4 bases respectively, with 12 bases between them. CDR3 length: 14 residues. CDR3 DNA: TGTGCCATCAGTGATAGTGAGGGAGGCACTGAAGCTTTCTTT. This gives the protein CAISDSEGGTEAFF.

This clonotype showed up just a few times. The chain combines TRBV2 with TRBJ2-5; the D is unclear. Germline CDR1 is SNHLY and CDR2 is FYNNEI. This CDR3 is 11 amino acids long. V lost 10 bases, J lost 3 bases, and 9 bases lay in between. CDR3 region: CATRREETQYF. CDR3 nucleotides: TGTGCCACACGCCGGGAAGAGACCCAGTACTTC.

The V call is TRBV10-2, the J call TRBJ1-5; tentative D call: TRBD1 (5 bases). The V gene's germline CDR1 is WSHSY and CDR2 SAAADI. The CDR3 runs 16 residues. V lost 5 bases, J lost 0 bases, and 14 bases lay in between. The CDR3 sequence is CASSSQGPNSNQPQHF. The CDR3 bases are TGCGCCAGCAGTTCCCAGGGACCTAATAGCAATCAGCCCCAGCATTTT.